The 19 T cell receptor beta chains below all came from one sample that was sequenced in a study of T cells in Graves' hyperthyroidism and ophthalmopathy. RNA transcripts yielded amplified TCR beta CDR3 regions. HTBI primers were used for first-round RT-PCR of the TCR CDR3. TCRdb itself ran the multiplex PCR reads through MiXCR, one entry per CDR3 protein. Among about 520,000 distinct CDR3 sequences listed, roughly 20% were seen once. Material: blood. These receptors came from a man between 18 and 29 years old with Graves' hyperthyroidism.

In its sample, this clonotype was seen many times. V usage is TRBV30 and J usage is TRBJ2-7; D is uncertain. Germline V CDR1 and CDR2: GTSNPN, SVGIG (reference sequence). V was shortened by 2 bases and J by 0 bases, with 8 bases between the two germline ends. The CDR3 totals 13 residues. CDR3 loop: CAWSFDVSYEQYF. The CDR3 nucleotides read TGTGCCTGGAGTTTCGACGTCTCCTACGAGCAGTACTTC.

This clonotype was observed many times. The V gene is TRBV12-3 or TRBV12-4, the J gene TRBJ2-7, with D uncertain. Trimming took 1 base from V and 2 from J, leaving 9 bases between them. The CDR3 length is 14 residues. CDR3 in DNA: TGTGCCAGCAGTTTAGATCCGGCTACCTACGAGCAGTACTTC. This gives the protein CASSLDPATYEQYF.

This clonotype was seen many times. The rearrangement joins TRBV13 to TRBJ2-7; the D gene is possibly TRBD1 (5 bases). Deletions cut 5 bases from V and 4 bases from J, with 18 bases between. The CDR3 has 15 amino acids. The germline V gene has CDR1 PRHDT and CDR2 FYEKMQ (reference sequence). The CDR3 nucleotides read TGTGCCAGCAGCCGAAAAAGGGGATACGATTACGAGCAGTACTTC. Protein: CASSRKRGYDYEQYF. The whole variable domain, filled in from reference TRBV13 and TRBJ2-7, reads AAGVIQSPRHLIKEKRETATLKCYPIPRHDTVYWYQQGPGQDPQFLISFYEKMQSDKGSIPDRFSAQQFSDYHSELNMSSLELGDSALYFCASSRKRGYDYEQYFGPGTRLTVT.

There are many counts of this clonotype. The genes are TRBV28 and TRBJ2-7; tentatively, D is TRBD2 (5 bases). This CDR3 is 13 amino acids long. Germline V gene data show CDR1 as MDHEN and CDR2 as SYDVKM. Trimming left V 6 bases short and J 4 bases short, with 13 bases between. The CDR3 DNA reads TGTGCCAGCAGGAAGGGAGTAGGGTACGAGCAGTACTTC. It yields the protein CASRKGVGYEQYF.

CDR3 sequence reads: CSARRWNSNQPQHF. CDR3 DNA: TGCAGTGCTAGAAGATGGAATAGCAATCAGCCCCAGCATTTT. This chain connects TRBV20-1 to TRBJ1-5, with D uncertain. Germline CDR1 is DFQATT and CDR2 is SNEGSKA (reference sequence). This CDR3 has 14 amino acids. V was cut by 2 bases and J by 0 bases, with 8 bases left in between.

This clonotype was observed at least ten times. The chain is built from TRBV25-1 and TRBJ2-7; 9 bases align to TRBD1. The CDR3 consists of 18 residues. V lost 5 bases to trimming and J lost 4 bases; unmatched junction nucleotides: 18. Looked up from germline, CDR1 is MGHDK and CDR2 is SYGVNS. CDR3 region: CASSTISGTGLSNYEQYF. The CDR3 bases are TGTGCCAGCAGTACGATATCCGGGACAGGGCTTTCCAATTACGAGCAGTACTTC.

This clonotype was seen more than once but under ten times. The rearrangement uses TRBV27 and TRBJ2-7; D gene ambiguous. The CDR3 runs 13 residues. CDR1 MNHEY and CDR2 SMNVEV come from the germline V gene (reference sequence). V shed 6 bases and J shed 5 bases, with 14 bases lying between them. The CDR3 nucleotides are TGTGCCAGCAGCCCACTTTACTTCCACGAGCAGTACTTC. Translated, it gives CASSPLYFHEQYF.

CDR3 DNA sequence: TGCGCCAGCAGCTTGGCCCGTCCCCCTGGAAACACCATATATTTT. Its protein is CASSLARPPGNTIYF. The chain couples TRBV5-1 to TRBJ1-3; D is uncertain. This CDR3 is built from 15 residues. The germline gives CDR1 SGHRS, CDR2 YFSETQ. V lost 0 bases and J 2 bases, leaving 9 bases between the germline ends. Variable domain in full (rest from reference TRBV5-1 and TRBJ1-3): KAGVTQTPRYLIKTRGQQVTLSCSPISGHRSVSWYQQTPGQGLQFLFEYFSETQRNKGNFPGRFSGRQFSNSRSEMNVSTLELGDSALYLCASSLARPPGNTIYFGEGSWLTVV.

The table lists this clonotype with many counts. The chain employs TRBV28 and TRBJ1-2, with D perhaps matching TRBD1 (5 bases). The CDR3 is 17 residues long. Trimming stripped 2 bases from V and 2 bases from J, with 18 bases between. Germline V lookup: CDR1 MDHEN, CDR2 SYDVKM. The CDR3 reads CASSLTGDSLGNYGYTF. The CDR3 DNA follows: TGTGCCAGCAGTTTAACCGGGGACTCTTTAGGGAACTATGGCTACACCTTC.

The rearrangement links TRBV7-2 to TRBJ1-3, with TRBD1 as a possible D gene (5 bases). With 4 bases removed from V and 1 base from J, the gap between germline ends came to 26 bases. Germline CDR1 reads SGHTA; CDR2 reads FQGNSA. The CDR3 has 20 residues. The CDR3 loop reads CASSCAIPLRQSFSGNTIYF. As DNA, the CDR3 is TGTGCCAGCAGCTGCGCAATCCCACTCCGACAGTCCTTTTCTGGAAACACCATATATTTT.

This clonotype was detected ten times or more. The chain joins TRBV28 to TRBJ2-2; D is uncertain. There are 14 residues in the CDR3. CDR1 is MDHEN, CDR2 SYDVKM, per germline. Trimming pared 5 bases from V and 4 bases from J, leaving 11 bases between. DNA for the CDR3: TGTGCCAGCAGTGGCTCAGAAGGCACCGGGGAGCTGTTTTTT. Its protein is CASSGSEGTGELFF. The complete variable domain, with remaining parts taken from reference TRBV28 and TRBJ2-2, reads DVKVTQSSRYLVKRTGEKVFLECVQDMDHENMFWYRQDPGLGLRLIYFSYDVKMKEKGDIPEGYSVSREKKERFSLILESASTNQTSMYLCASSGSEGTGELFFGEGSRLTVL.

This clonotype came up many times. CDR3 nucleotides: TGCAGCGTTACCGGGACAGGGGGTTCCTCTGGGGCCAACGTCCTGACTTTC. The encoded protein is CSVTGTGGSSGANVLTF. The chain employs TRBV29-1 and TRBJ2-6; 11 positions match TRBD1. In germline, CDR1 is SQVTM, CDR2 ANQGSEA. CDR3 length equals 17 residues. The ends lost 5 bases at V and 0 bases at J; junction bases unmatched: 6.

This clonotype was counted a few times. The genes are TRBV13 and TRBJ2-7; D gene ambiguous. V dropped 5 bases and J dropped 0 bases, with 14 bases sitting between them. The germline CDR1 and CDR2 sequences are PRHDT and FYEKMQ (reference sequence). The CDR3 loop spans 15 amino acids. The CDR3 sequence: CASSRTVGSSYEQYF. DNA for the CDR3: TGTGCCAGCAGCCGGACGGTTGGGTCCTCCTACGAGCAGTACTTC.

A word on this clonotype: With a much larger clone just one base away, this may be a read error. The chain is built from TRBV20-1 and TRBJ2-5, with D perhaps TRBD1 or TRBD2 (7 bases each). This CDR3 region has 16 residues. The V and J ends lost 0 bases and 5 bases respectively, with 19 bases between them. Germline loops: CDR1 DFQATT, CDR2 SNEGSKA (reference sequence). CDR3 region: CSARESQGGRAETQYF. The CDR3 DNA reads TGCAGTGCTAGAGAAAGTCAGGGGGGGAGGGCGGAGACCCAGTACTTC.

This clonotype has a handful of counts. This clone may be a read error of a much larger clone one base away. J is TRBJ1-5 and V is TRBV6-1, with unresolved D. The CDR3 covers 13 residues. CDR1 and CDR2 (germline): MNHNS, SASEGT. V lost 3 bases, J lost 4 bases, and 7 bases lay in between. The CDR3 loop is CASSDAINQPQHF. CDR3 nucleotide sequence: TGTGCCAGCAGTGATGCAATTAATCAGCCCCAGCATTTT.

This clonotype was seen ten or more times. The rearrangement uses TRBV6-5 and TRBJ2-2; 10 positions match TRBD2. The CDR3 has 16 residues. V was pared by 0 bases and J by 7 bases, with 5 bases of the junction left unmatched. Germline loops: CDR1 MNHEY, CDR2 SVGAGI. DNA of the CDR3: TGTGCCAGCAGTTACTCGCCTAGCGGGGGCTACGGGGAGCTGTTTTTT. Translating it yields CASSYSPSGGYGELFF.

On this clonotype itself: It is unclear where the CDR3 begins or ends on the DNA, so no DNA is shown, and the CDR3 is as TCRdb lists it. The chain couples TRBV6-1 to TRBJ2-4; the table's D gene call, TRBD1, was not cross checked with the DNA. The CDR3 is 16 residues long, counting both termini. Looked up from germline, CDR1 is MNHNS and CDR2 is SASEGT. The CDR3 here is CASSPWGAGSTDIKYF.

This clonotype has ten or more counts. This chain connects TRBV3-1 to TRBJ1-5, with 9 bases that match TRBD1. The J segment lost 6 bases and the V segment lost 1 base, leaving 1 base of the junction unmatched. CDR1 and CDR2 from the germline V gene are LGHDT and YNNKEL (reference sequence). The CDR3 contains 14 residues. The CDR3 here is CASSQGQGGQPQHF. The CDR3 nucleotides are TGTGCCAGCAGCCAAGGACAGGGGGGTCAGCCCCAGCATTTT.

This clonotype was counted ten times or more. This rearrangement joins TRBV18 to TRBJ1-2; D gene unclear. CDR3 length equals 14 residues. The germline CDR1 and CDR2 sequences are KGHSH and LQKENI. The germline V and J ends were trimmed by 6 bases and 6 bases, with 17 bases remaining between them. CDR3 sequence (DNA): TGTGCCAGCTCCGGGCTTGGCAGTCGGCATGGCTACACCTTC. This translates into CASSGLGSRHGYTF.